Presented here are 12 T cell receptor beta chains from one specimen sequenced in a study of blood T cell repertoires in COVID-19. Method: immunoSEQ multiplex PCR; TCRdb's copy keeps in-frame clones and lacks some. The table records 200,000 to 250,000 clones, 85% to 90% of them present only once. Specimen: PBMCs or T cells enriched from blood (not recorded which). These receptors came from a man aged 45-65 years who had been exposed to COVID-19.

The chain carries TRBV2 and TRBJ2-3; 7 bases agree with TRBD1. Germline V gene data show CDR1 as SNHLY and CDR2 as FYNNEI. Unmatched junction bases numbered 5, after V lost 6 bases and J lost 5 bases. This CDR3 has 13 amino acids. The CDR3 DNA reads as TGTGCCAGCAGCGGACAGGCAGGAGATACGCAGTATTTT. Translated, it gives CASSGQAGDTQYF. Full variable domain (missing parts from reference TRBV2 and TRBJ2-3): EPEVTQTPSHQVTQMGQEVILRCVPISNHLYFYWYRQILGQKVEFLVSFYNNEISEKSEIFDDQFSVERPDGSNFTLKIRSTKLEDSAMYFCASSGQAGDTQYFGPGTRLTVL.

The DNA of the CDR3 is TGTGCCAGCTCCGTGGAGACGAACACCGGGGAGCTGTTTTTT. It specifies CASSVETNTGELFF. This chain connects TRBV27 to TRBJ2-2; D remains unclear. The V and J ends lost 8 bases and 0 bases respectively, with 10 bases between them. The germline V gene has CDR1 MNHEY and CDR2 SMNVEV (reference sequence). The CDR3 consists of 14 residues.

This clone was counted between two and nine times. This rearrangement joins TRBV5-1 to TRBJ1-1; D is unresolved. The CDR3 runs 13 residues. Per germline, CDR1 SGHRS and CDR2 YFSETQ. Trimming removed 4 bases from V and 1 base from J, with 8 bases in between. Here the CDR3 reads CASSVQENTEAFF. The CDR3 DNA sequence: TGCGCCAGCAGCGTCCAGGAGAACACTGAAGCTTTCTTT.

The gene calls are TRBV30 and TRBJ2-5, with TRBD2 matching 8 bases. The CDR3 contains 15 residues. V lost 0 bases and J lost 7; bases outside the gene matches: 10. From germline, CDR1 is GTSNPN and CDR2 SVGIG (reference sequence). CDR3 region: CAWSVGLAVQGTQYF. CDR3 nucleotide sequence: TGTGCCTGGAGTGTAGGACTAGCAGTTCAGGGGACCCAGTACTTC.

This rearrangement joins TRBV7-3 to TRBJ2-4, with 8 bases lining up with TRBD1. CDR3 length: 14 residues. With 5 bases clipped from V and 5 bases from J, the junction kept 5 bases outside the gene matches. Per the germline V gene, CDR1 is SGHTA and CDR2 is FQGTGA. CDR3 nucleotide sequence: TGTGCCAGCAGCCCCCAGGGGGCCCAAAACATTCAGTACTTC. It encodes CASSPQGAQNIQYF.

This chain joins TRBV7-2 and TRBJ1-5; no clear D gene. V lost 1 base and J 6 bases, leaving 16 bases between the germline ends. This CDR3 has 16 amino acids. Germline CDR1 and CDR2: SGHTA and FQGNSA. DNA for the CDR3: TGTGCCAGCAGCTTAGTGGGTTCGGGGATGAGTCAGCCCCAGCATTTT. Translation gives CASSLVGSGMSQPQHF.

The table lists this clone with a count of one. This chain links TRBV7-2 with TRBJ2-5; maybe TRBD2 (5 bases). The germline V gene has CDR1 SGHTA and CDR2 FQGNSA. V shed 1 base and J shed 2 bases, with 8 bases lying between them. The length of the CDR3 is 14 residues. The CDR3, as DNA: TGTGCCAGCAGCTTAGTTCTAGCACAAGAGACCCAGTACTTC. The encoded protein is CASSLVLAQETQYF.

The rearrangement uses TRBV30 and TRBJ1-1, with D possibly matching TRBD1 (5 bases). V shed 4 bases and J shed 4 bases, with 19 bases lying between them. Germline V lookup: CDR1 GTSNPN, CDR2 SVGIG (reference sequence). CDR3 size: 15 residues. CDR3 coding DNA: TGTGCCTGGACCTCTCCCCCAGGGTTTGGCACTGAAGCTTTCTTT. It specifies CAWTSPPGFGTEAFF.

V usage is TRBV9 and J usage is TRBJ2-1; D is ambiguous. CDR1 is SGDLS, CDR2 YYNGEE, per germline. Deletions cut 0 bases from V and 6 bases from J, with 4 bases between. The CDR3 spans 12 residues. CDR3 bases: TGTGCCAGCAGCGTAGGCGTCAATGAGCAGTTCTTC. It encodes CASSVGVNEQFF.

This clone was seen just once. The J gene is TRBJ2-1, the V gene TRBV27; 7 bases fit TRBD1. V shed 5 bases, J shed 7 bases, and the junction held 11 bases outside the gene matches. Germline CDR1 and CDR2: MNHEY and SMNVEV (reference sequence). The CDR3 covers 15 residues. CDR3 DNA: TGTGCCAGCAGTGACAGGGCAGCATCTAGGAATGAGCAGTTCTTC. It yields the protein CASSDRAASRNEQFF.

The chain uses TRBV21-1 and TRBJ1-6; the D call of TRBD1 is as the table states it, not checked on the DNA. TRBV21-1 corresponds to a pseudogene. The length of the CDR3 is 15 residues. The CDR3 DNA reads as TGTGCCAGCAGCAAAAGGGGTAGGGGTAATTCACCCCTCCACTTT. Amino acids: CASSKRGRGNSPLHF.

V is TRBV12-3 or TRBV12-4 and J is TRBJ1-2, with TRBD1 matching 8 bases. The CDR3 runs 13 residues. The V gene end was trimmed by 6 bases and the J gene end by 8 bases; junction bases not matched to a gene: 8. The CDR3 loop reads CASRGFGQGGYTF. Written as DNA, the CDR3 is TGTGCCAGCAGGGGATTCGGACAGGGAGGCTACACCTTC.